What follows are 20 T cell receptor beta chains derived from one specimen sequenced in a study of T cells in Graves' hyperthyroidism and ophthalmopathy (dated 2019 in TCRdb). The library was made by multiplex PCR. Sequencing instrument: Illumina HiSeq 2000. The TCR beta CDR3 regions were amplified from the RNA transcripts. A first-round RT-PCR of the TCR CDR3 used the HTBI primer set with the Qiagen OneStep RT-PCR kit. TCRdb took the public reads, trimmed them with fastp at Q25, ran MiXCR for clone calling and kept in-frame beta chains. CDR3 protein duplicates are merged, each entry listing the most common genes and DNA. The sample table records around 800,000 distinct CDR3 sequences; over 35% of these occur just once. The ten most abundant clones make up approximately 8.7% of the sample. The sequencing input was blood. All receptors derive from a man in his late teens or twenties with Graves' hyperthyroidism.

The CDR3, as DNA: TGTGCCAGCAGCTTAGCGTTGGGGGGAGCTGAAGCTTTCTTT. Translated, it gives CASSLALGGAEAFF. The genes are TRBV7-2 and TRBJ1-1; D perhaps matches TRBD1 (5 bases). The V end was cut by 0 bases, the J end by 6 bases, with 11 bases between. Germline assignment: CDR1 SGHTA and CDR2 FQGNSA. The CDR3 is 14 amino acids.

In this sample, this clonotype turned up a few times. The chain uses TRBV11-2 and TRBJ2-5; D is undetermined. V lost 5 bases, J lost 1 base, and 11 bases lay in between. The CDR3 covers 14 residues. CDR1 is SGHAT, CDR2 FQNNGV, per germline. CDR3 sequence: CASSRQESQETQYF. The CDR3 nucleotides read TGTGCCAGCAGCCGCCAGGAAAGCCAAGAGACCCAGTACTTC.

Concerning this clonotype itself: A much larger clonotype is one base distant, so this may be a read error. This rearrangement joins TRBV10-2 to TRBJ2-5, with 7 bases identical to TRBD2. V shed 7 bases and J 10 bases; nucleotides not matched to a gene: 15. The CDR3 consists of 14 residues. CDR1 is WSHSY, CDR2 SAAADI, per germline. The CDR3 spells CASNPSEGEGLQYF. CDR3 nucleotide sequence: TGCGCCAGCAATCCGAGCGAAGGGGAGGGACTCCAGTACTTC.

V usage is TRBV29-1 and J usage is TRBJ2-2; 13 nucleotides match TRBD2. The V gene's germline CDR1 is SQVTM and CDR2 ANQGSEA. V dropped 7 bases and J dropped 7; count of bases not matched to a gene: 12. The CDR3 extends over 16 amino acids. This chain's CDR3 is CSARTSGGAGNGELFF. The CDR3 coding sequence is TGCAGCGCCCGGACTAGCGGGGGTGCCGGGAACGGGGAGCTGTTTTTT.

This clonotype turned up a few times. The rearrangement uses TRBV12-3 or TRBV12-4 and TRBJ1-1; the D is unclear. V was trimmed by 1 base and J by 7 bases, leaving 13 bases between them. The CDR3 is 14 amino acids. CDR3 amino acids: CASSLGTATNEAFF. The CDR3 DNA reads as TGTGCCAGCAGTTTAGGGACGGCAACGAATGAAGCTTTCTTT.

This chain uses TRBV7-9 with TRBJ1-4, with TRBD1 matching over 7 bases. CDR1 is SEHNR and CDR2 is FQNEAQ in the germline V gene (reference sequence). With V trimmed by 7 bases and J by 4 bases, 3 bases remained unmatched. The CDR3 is 13 residues long. CDR3 in DNA: TGTGCCAGCACTCCAGGGGGTAATGAAAAACTGTTTTTT. Translating it yields CASTPGGNEKLFF.

The J gene is TRBJ1-2, the V gene TRBV19; D gene unclear. Deletions cut 4 bases from V and 6 bases from J, with 9 bases between. Per the germline V gene, CDR1 is LNHDA and CDR2 is SQIVND (reference sequence). This CDR3 spans 12 amino acids. Written as DNA, the CDR3 is TGTGCCAGTAGTAATCCCGGGGATGGCTACACCTTC. This sequence encodes CASSNPGDGYTF.

This rearrangement joins TRBV7-9 to TRBJ2-6; D unresolved. The V gene lost 5 bases and the J gene lost 0 bases, with 17 bases spanning the gap. Germline V gives CDR1 SEHNR, CDR2 FQNEAQ (reference sequence). The CDR3 is made up of 18 amino acids. The DNA of the CDR3 is TGTGCCAGCAGCCCACCGTCGTCGATGATCTCTGGGGCCAACGTCCTGACTTTC. It translates to CASSPPSSMISGANVLTF.

This clonotype was observed a handful of times. This chain joins TRBV29-1 and TRBJ2-3; 9 bases are shared with TRBD2. This CDR3 has 14 residues. Germline lookup yields CDR1 SQVTM and CDR2 ANQGSEA. V gave up 8 bases and J gave up 3 bases; unmatched junction bases: 9. The CDR3 nucleotides read TGCAGCACGTCGACTAGCGGATCAACAGATACGCAGTATTTT. Translating it yields CSTSTSGSTDTQYF.

With regard to this clonotype: At one end the junction does not follow the germline gene, possibly because of a read error. This sequence joins TRBV4-1 and TRBJ2-7; no clear D gene. The CDR3 sequence is 12 residues long. Germline CDR1 and CDR2: MGHRA and YSYEKL. CDR3 sequence: CASSSAEWEQYF. The CDR3 nucleotides are TGTGCCAGCAGCTCGGCAGAGTGGGAGCAGTACTTC.

There are a few counts of this clonotype. The V call is TRBV4-2, the J call TRBJ2-5; TRBD2 matches 7 bases. The germline V gene has CDR1 LGHNA and CDR2 YNFKEQ. CDR3 length: 15 residues. The J segment lost 4 bases and the V segment lost 0 bases, leaving 5 bases of the junction unmatched. CDR3 DNA sequence: TGTGCCAGCAGCCAAGAGGGCAGGGAGGGAGAGACCCAGTACTTC. Amino acid sequence: CASSQEGREGETQYF.

This clonotype was seen ten or more times. CDR3 nucleotide sequence: TGCAGCGTGTCCACAGGGGGAGGCACCGGGGAGCTGTTTTTT. Its translation: CSVSTGGGTGELFF. The rearrangement joins TRBV29-1 to TRBJ2-2; 8 nucleotides align to TRBD1. J lost 4 bases, V lost 6 bases, and 7 bases had no gene match. CDR1 is SQVTM and CDR2 is ANQGSEA in the germline V gene. CDR3 size: 14 residues.

This clonotype was counted ten times or more. For the CDR3, the DNA is TGTGCCAGCAGCTTAAGACACATGAACACTGAAGCTTTCTTT. Amino acids: CASSLRHMNTEAFF. V and J are TRBV7-2 and TRBJ1-1; D is undetermined. The V end lost 2 bases, the J end lost 0 bases, and 7 bases lay between the germline ends. This CDR3 contains 14 residues. CDR1 SGHTA and CDR2 FQGNSA come from the germline V gene.

The CDR3 reads CATRQGPEWETQYF. As DNA, the CDR3 is TGTGCCACCAGACAGGGACCGGAATGGGAGACCCAGTACTTC. The gene calls are TRBV12-3 or TRBV12-4 and TRBJ2-5; TRBD1 matches at 7 bases. Unmatched junction bases numbered 13, after V lost 10 bases and J lost 5 bases. This CDR3 is 14 amino acids long.

The rearrangement links TRBV5-6 to TRBJ1-2; the match to TRBD1 covers 10 bases. CDR1 and CDR2 from the germline V gene are SGHDT and YYEEEE. V gave up 4 bases and J gave up 4 bases; unmatched junction bases: 16. CDR3 length: 18 amino acids. The CDR3 bases are TGTGCCAGCAGCCTTGACCCCCTCTCGGACAGGGGGGTCTATGGCTACACCTTC. Its protein product is CASSLDPLSDRGVYGYTF.

The J gene is TRBJ1-2, the V gene TRBV9, with D hard to call. The CDR3 totals 15 residues. Germline V CDR1 and CDR2: SGDLS, YYNGEE. Trimming cost V 1 base and J 3 bases, with 13 bases left between them. CDR3: CASSVTPDGYYGYTF. The CDR3 DNA sequence: TGTGCCAGCAGCGTAACCCCGGACGGCTACTATGGCTACACCTTC.

Ten or more counts support this clonotype. The chain is built from TRBV2 and TRBJ2-5, with TRBD1 identical over 12 bases. Germline-derived CDR1 and CDR2 are SNHLY and FYNNEI. This CDR3 spans 15 amino acids. J gave up 4 bases and V 5 bases, and 5 bases lay outside the gene matches. This CDR3 reads CASSQGTGGRETQYF. The CDR3 DNA follows: TGTGCCAGCAGTCAGGGGACAGGGGGCCGAGAGACCCAGTACTTC.

V and J are TRBV9 and TRBJ1-1, with TRBD1 as a possible D gene (5 bases). The V end lost 5 bases, the J end lost 4 bases, and 24 bases lay between the germline ends. CDR1 SGDLS and CDR2 YYNGEE come from the germline V gene. CDR3 size: 17 residues. The CDR3: CASSLETGRFTITEAFF. The CDR3 DNA is TGTGCCAGCAGTCTGGAAACGGGGCGCTTTACAATCACTGAAGCTTTCTTT.

On this clonotype: Since a much larger clone is just one base distant, this may be a read error. Likely a read error: the CDR3 ends without its conserved phenylalanine or tryptophan. The chain is built from TRBV7-9 and TRBJ2-7, with TRBD2 identical over 11 bases. Germline CDR1 is SEHNR and CDR2 is FQNEAQ (reference sequence). This CDR3 comprises 14 residues. The V and J ends lost 5 bases and 3 bases, in that order; junction bases with no gene match: 3. CDR3 protein: CASSVGTSGYEQYL. For the CDR3, the DNA is TGTGCCAGCAGCGTGGGGACTAGCGGCTACGAGCAGTACTTA.

This clonotype was detected ten times or more. The J gene is TRBJ2-5, the V gene TRBV19; no definite D call. This CDR3 spans 14 amino acids. V shed 4 bases and J shed 4 bases, with 13 bases lying between them. Germline V CDR1 and CDR2: LNHDA, SQIVND (reference sequence). CDR3 DNA sequence: TGTGCCAGTAGTACCGTTGGACCGGGAGAGACCCAGTACTTC. Its translation: CASSTVGPGETQYF.